The next 21 T cell receptor beta chains were all read from a single sample in a study of T cells after yellow fever vaccination. TCRdb recomputed calls from the 5' RACE reads with MiXCR, one row per CDR3 protein. The table includes hundreds of thousands of distinct CDR3 sequences, 13% detected once. The sample in question was PBMCs, obtained on the day of the yellow fever booster vaccination. These receptors were taken from a man aged 25-40 years who received the YFV17D yellow fever vaccine.

V is TRBV24-1 and J is TRBJ2-3, with 8 bases matching TRBD1. Germline V gene sequence: CDR1 KGHDR, CDR2 SFDVKD. Trimming at V came to 8 bases and at J to 1 base, leaving 7 bases not matched to a gene. This CDR3 spans 15 amino acids. This CDR3 is CATTSGTGRTDTQYF. CDR3 DNA: TGTGCCACCACCTCCGGGACAGGCCGCACAGATACGCAGTATTTT.

This CDR3 is CASSLTNSYNEQFF. CDR3 nucleotides: TGTGCCAGCAGTCTGACTAACTCCTACAATGAGCAGTTCTTC. The V call is TRBV6-2 or TRBV6-3, the J call TRBJ2-1; D is possibly TRBD2 (5 bases). The V gene's germline CDR1 is MNHEY and CDR2 SVGEGT. The CDR3 consists of 14 residues. The germline V and J ends were trimmed by 5 bases and 0 bases, with 8 bases remaining between them.

This clonotype was observed at least ten times. V gene TRBV6-4 combines with J gene TRBJ2-2, with TRBD1 as a possible D gene (6 bases). The V end lost 0 bases, the J end lost 4 bases, and 12 bases lay between the germline ends. There are 16 residues in the CDR3. Germline CDR1 is MRHNA and CDR2 is SNTAGT. CDR3 residues: CASSDSWGHGTGELFF. The CDR3 coding sequence is TGTGCCAGCAGTGACTCCTGGGGGCATGGCACCGGGGAGCTGTTTTTT.

V usage is TRBV10-3 and J usage is TRBJ2-3, with a weak D call TRBD2 (6 bases). This CDR3 has 14 residues. Germline CDR1 and CDR2: ENHRY and SYGVKD. The ends were cut back, 2 bases at V and 4 bases at J, with 10 bases in the middle. CDR3 DNA sequence: TGTGCCATCAGTGAGAGGTTAGCGGCAGATACGCAGTATTTT. Its translation is CAISERLAADTQYF.

The rearrangement joins TRBV7-2 to TRBJ2-3; D is ambiguous. The CDR3 contains 13 residues. Germline CDR1 and CDR2: SGHTA and FQGNSA. Trimming shortened V by 2 bases and J by 4 bases, and 7 bases separated the two germline ends. CDR3 DNA sequence: TGTGCCAGCAGCTTACGCACCGCAGATACGCAGTATTTT. Protein sequence: CASSLRTADTQYF.

The CDR3 sequence is CATSDSGTPNQPQHF. The CDR3, as DNA: TGTGCCACCAGTGATTCAGGGACGCCTAATCAGCCCCAGCATTTT. The rearrangement links TRBV24-1 to TRBJ1-5, with D possibly matching TRBD1 (5 bases). V was trimmed by 2 bases and J by 4 bases, leaving 11 bases between them. The CDR3 contains 15 residues. Germline V gene sequence: CDR1 KGHDR, CDR2 SFDVKD.

The chain combines TRBV13 with TRBJ2-7, with 11 bases identical to TRBD2. In germline, CDR1 is PRHDT, CDR2 FYEKMQ (reference sequence). Losses at the gene ends were 0 bases for V and 3 bases for J; bases not matched to a gene: 7. The CDR3 spans 17 residues. CDR3 coding DNA: TGTGCCAGCAGCTTAGGCGAGGGACTAGCGGAGAACTACGAGCAGTACTTC. It is translated as CASSLGEGLAENYEQYF.

V gene TRBV24-1 combines with J gene TRBJ1-5; TRBD1 might be the D (6 bases). CDR1 KGHDR and CDR2 SFDVKD come from the germline V gene. The CDR3 sequence is 11 residues long. The V end was cut by 10 bases, the J end by 5 bases, with 8 bases between. CDR3 loop: CATGQYQPQHF. CDR3 DNA sequence: TGTGCCACTGGACAGTATCAGCCCCAGCATTTT.

CDR3 DNA sequence: TGTGCCAGCAGGAATAGCGGGAGCGACTACGAGCAGTACTTC. Translated, it gives CASRNSGSDYEQYF. The V and J genes are TRBV7-2 and TRBJ2-7; TRBD2 agrees at 9 bases. V trimming: 6 bases; J trimming: 3 bases; junction bases outside the gene matches: 6. This CDR3 has 14 residues. Germline V gives CDR1 SGHTA, CDR2 FQGNSA.

This clonotype occurred a few times. The chain couples TRBV4-1 to TRBJ2-1, with TRBD2 matching over 10 bases. This CDR3 has 16 amino acids. CDR1 is MGHRA, CDR2 YSYEKL, per germline. Trimming cost V 5 bases and J 4 bases; bases outside gene matches: 8. The CDR3 loop reads CASSSQREGLYNEQFF. The CDR3 nucleotides read TGCGCCAGCAGCTCGCAGCGGGAGGGCCTTTACAATGAGCAGTTCTTC.

V and J are TRBV7-2 and TRBJ2-1; 7 positions agree with TRBD2. V was clipped by 1 base and J by 4 bases; unmatched bases: 4. The CDR3 is made up of 15 amino acids. Germline V gene data show CDR1 as SGHTA and CDR2 as FQGNSA. The CDR3 coding sequence is TGTGCCAGCAGCTTAGACGCGGGGGTATACAATGAGCAGTTCTTC. Its protein product is CASSLDAGVYNEQFF.

CDR3: CASSENPIAQYF. The CDR3, as DNA: TGTGCCAGCAGTGAGAACCCCATTGCGCAGTATTTT. V usage is TRBV6-1 and J usage is TRBJ2-3; no firm D call. This CDR3 spans 12 amino acids. Trimming cost V 3 bases and J 10 bases, with 11 bases left between them. Germline V gives CDR1 MNHNS, CDR2 SASEGT.

The CDR3 DNA is TGTGCCAGCAGCTTGGGGACCCATCGCACAGATACGCAGTATTTT. It codes for CASSLGTHRTDTQYF. The chain joins TRBV5-4 to TRBJ2-3; D is uncertain. The CDR3 length is 15 residues. The V gene's germline CDR1 is SGHNT and CDR2 YYREEE (reference sequence). The V end was cut by 0 bases, the J end by 1 base, with 9 bases between.

This clonotype was found a few times. The chain recombines TRBV20-1 with TRBJ2-3, with D hard to call. The CDR3 runs to 13 residues. CDR1 and CDR2 (germline): DFQATT, SNEGSKA (reference sequence). Trimming removed 5 bases from V and 5 bases from J, with 14 bases in between. The CDR3 nucleotides read TGCAGTGCTCTAACTAATTATAAAGATACGCAGTATTTT. Protein product: CSALTNYKDTQYF.

CDR3 in DNA: TGTGCCAGCAGCCAAGATGTAGGTGGCAGAAACATTCAGTACTTC. This encodes CASSQDVGGRNIQYF. This chain links TRBV14 with TRBJ2-4; D is unclear. Trimming removed 0 bases at V and 6 bases at J, with 12 bases between. The CDR3 consists of 15 residues. Germline V CDR1 and CDR2: SGHDN, FVKESK.

The J gene is TRBJ1-1, the V gene TRBV7-2; 7 nucleotides match TRBD1. Germline-derived CDR1 and CDR2 are SGHTA and FQGNSA. The CDR3 consists of 15 residues. With 2 bases clipped from V and 4 bases from J, the junction kept 7 bases outside the gene matches. CDR3 loop: CASSLRPTGLTEAFF. CDR3 sequence (DNA): TGTGCCAGCAGCTTAAGGCCGACAGGGCTCACTGAAGCTTTCTTT.

This clonotype came up many times. The chain joins TRBV20-1 to TRBJ1-2; tentatively, D is TRBD1 (5 bases). The V end lost 0 bases, the J end lost 8 bases, and 16 bases lay between the germline ends. From germline, CDR1 is DFQATT and CDR2 SNEGSKA (reference sequence). The CDR3 is 14 residues long. DNA of the CDR3: TGCAGTGCTAGAGATTCGCCAGGGTATGGGGGCTACACCTTC. It yields the protein CSARDSPGYGGYTF.

CDR3 sequence reads: CASSHGLAGVGEQFF. Here the CDR3 DNA reads TGTGCCAGCAGCCACGGACTAGCGGGGGTTGGTGAGCAGTTCTTC. The chain has TRBV12-3 or TRBV12-4 and TRBJ2-1; 13 bases line up with TRBD2. This CDR3 contains 15 residues. Trimming removed 6 bases from V and 9 bases from J; junction bases left unmatched: 8.

V and J are TRBV3-1 and TRBJ2-1; D uncertain. This CDR3 has 13 residues. Per the germline V gene, CDR1 is LGHDT and CDR2 is YNNKEL (reference sequence). V was cut by 0 bases and J by 10 bases, with 10 bases left in between. The CDR3 loop is CASSQDRAPEQFF. In DNA, the CDR3 is TGTGCCAGCAGCCAAGATAGGGCCCCCGAGCAGTTCTTC.

This clonotype was recorded a few times. The V gene is TRBV19, the J gene TRBJ2-3, with D unresolved. Between the trimmed V and J ends, which lost 4 bases and 9 bases, there was a span of 8 bases. The CDR3 loop spans 11 amino acids. The germline gives CDR1 LNHDA, CDR2 SQIVND (reference sequence). The CDR3 DNA reads TGTGCCAGTAGTAGCCCCTGGACGCAGTATTTT. Residues: CASSSPWTQYF.

The V call is TRBV10-3, the J call TRBJ2-5, with TRBD2 matching 11 bases. Trimming cost V 7 bases and J 4 bases; bases outside gene matches: 5. This CDR3 spans 14 amino acids. Germline CDR1 is ENHRY and CDR2 is SYGVKD. DNA of the CDR3: TGTGCCATCAAGAAGACTAGCGGGACAGAGACCCAGTACTTC. Protein sequence: CAIKKTSGTETQYF.